These 29 T cell receptor beta chains were all obtained from the same sample, sequenced in a study of blood T cell repertoires in COVID-19. Using immunoSEQ multiplex PCR, the repertoire was profiled, and TCRdb retains in-frame clones only, with some absent. This table holds 55,000 to 80,000 clones, 88% found once. The material sequenced was peripheral blood. All receptors derive from a woman in her sixties or seventies with acute or convalescent COVID-19.

The gene calls are TRBV7-9 and TRBJ2-5; D perhaps matches TRBD2 (6 bases). CDR1 and CDR2 from the germline V gene are SEHNR and FQNEAQ (reference sequence). The CDR3 is made up of 15 amino acids. V dropped 4 bases and J dropped 4 bases, with 16 bases sitting between them. This CDR3 reads CASSSTAGPGETQYF. CDR3 DNA: TGTGCCAGCAGCTCCACAGCGGGCCCAGGAGAGACCCAGTACTTC. Full variable domain (rest looked up from reference TRBV7-9 and TRBJ2-5): DTGVSQNPRHKITKRGQNVTFRCDPISEHNRLYWYRQTLGQGPEFLTYFQNEAQLEKSRLLSDRFSAERPKGSFSTLEIQRTEQGDSAMYLCASSSTAGPGETQYFGPGTRLLVL.

This rearrangement joins TRBV27 to TRBJ2-1; 7 bases are shared with TRBD2. The CDR3 runs to 15 residues. The junction had 8 bases not matched to a gene; V was cut back by 5 bases and J by 4 bases. Germline values: CDR1 MNHEY, CDR2 SMNVEV (reference sequence). CDR3 in DNA: TGTGCCAGCAGTCTCGCGGGGGACGATTACAATGAGCAGTTCTTC. It codes for CASSLAGDDYNEQFF.

V and J are TRBV4-3 and TRBJ2-1; 10 bases fit TRBD2. This CDR3 contains 19 residues. Germline V CDR1 and CDR2: LGHNA, YSLEER. With 1 base clipped from V and 0 bases from J, the junction kept 9 bases outside the gene matches. This CDR3 is CASSQVATSGLSSYNEQFF. The CDR3 DNA is TGCGCCAGCAGCCAAGTCGCGACTAGCGGGCTAAGCTCCTACAATGAGCAGTTCTTC.

The rearrangement uses TRBV10-3 and TRBJ2-1, with 14 bases lining up with TRBD2. The CDR3 contains 18 residues. V lost 6 bases, J lost 2 bases, and 9 bases stayed unmatched. Per the germline V gene, CDR1 is ENHRY and CDR2 is SYGVKD. The CDR3 sequence is CAIRDEGLAGVTYNEQFF. CDR3 nucleotide sequence: TGTGCCATCAGGGACGAGGGACTAGCGGGAGTAACCTACAATGAGCAGTTCTTC.

The chain joins TRBV28 to TRBJ1-4, with D possibly TRBD1 on 5 matching bases. Germline V gene data show CDR1 as MDHEN and CDR2 as SYDVKM. Between the trimmed V and J ends, which lost 7 bases and 6 bases, there was a span of 15 bases. The CDR3 has 14 residues. The CDR3 DNA reads TGTGCCAGCACACCGGCGGGGGGGGATGAAAAACTGTTTTTT. The encoded protein is CASTPAGGDEKLFF.

This chain uses TRBV28 with TRBJ1-5; perhaps TRBD1 as D (5 bases). This CDR3 spans 12 amino acids. With 5 bases removed from V and 11 bases from J, the gap between germline ends came to 13 bases. Germline CDR1 and CDR2: MDHEN and SYDVKM. The CDR3, as DNA: TGTGCCAGCAGTCCCCCCCGACAGACCCAGCATTTT. It is translated as CASSPPRQTQHF.

The V call is TRBV7-2, the J call TRBJ1-3; D not resolved. CDR3 length: 13 residues. CDR1 and CDR2 (germline): SGHTA, FQGNSA. V was trimmed by 3 bases and J by 4 bases, leaving 7 bases between them. The CDR3: CASSFERGNTIYF. The CDR3 region has the DNA TGTGCCAGCAGCTTCGAGAGGGGAAACACCATATATTTT.

This clone was observed a single time. The V and J genes are TRBV5-1 and TRBJ1-6, with D unresolved. Germline CDR1 SGHRS, CDR2 YFSETQ. V dropped 1 base and J dropped 10 bases, with 9 bases sitting between them. The CDR3 has 13 amino acids. The CDR3 loop is CASSLTSRSPLHF. The CDR3 DNA reads as TGCGCCAGCAGCTTGACCTCGAGGTCACCCCTCCACTTT.

The genes are TRBV19 and TRBJ2-2, with D possibly matching TRBD2 (5 bases). The length of the CDR3 is 17 residues. Germline CDR1 and CDR2: LNHDA and SQIVND (reference sequence). V lost 3 bases, J lost 3 bases, and 17 bases lay in between. The CDR3: CASSIARQTIYTGELFF. The CDR3 DNA sequence: TGTGCCAGTAGTATTGCCAGGCAGACTATATACACCGGGGAGCTGTTTTTT.

The J gene is TRBJ2-2, the V gene TRBV9; maybe TRBD1 (6 bases). Germline CDR1 and CDR2: SGDLS and YYNGEE. The CDR3 sequence is 16 residues long. V lost 4 bases and J lost 5, with 18 bases in between. CDR3: CASSPPRGLWTGELFF. As DNA, the CDR3 is TGTGCCAGCAGCCCACCCAGGGGCCTTTGGACCGGGGAGCTGTTTTTT.

CDR3 region: CASSPTSGQETQYF. DNA of the CDR3: TGTGCCAGCAGCCCGACTAGCGGGCAAGAGACCCAGTACTTC. The chain recombines TRBV5-4 with TRBJ2-5; 10 bases are a match to TRBD2. With V trimmed by 4 bases and J by 2 bases, 2 bases remained unmatched. There are 14 residues in the CDR3. Germline V gives CDR1 SGHNT, CDR2 YYREEE (reference sequence).

This clone was observed a single time. V usage is TRBV3-1 (or the pseudogene TRBV3-2) and J usage is TRBJ1-1; D uncertain. This CDR3 has 14 amino acids. Between the trimmed V and J ends, which lost 3 bases and 1 base, there was a span of 9 bases. Germline V gene data show CDR1 as LGHDT and CDR2 as YNNKEL (reference sequence). The CDR3 DNA reads as TGTGCCAGCAGCCATTACCTAGGGAACACTGAAGCTTTCTTT. Translating gives CASSHYLGNTEAFF.

The gene calls are TRBV18 and TRBJ2-3; TRBD2 matches 9 bases. There are 17 residues in the CDR3. The J segment lost 4 bases and the V segment lost 6 bases, leaving 14 bases of the junction unmatched. Germline-derived CDR1 and CDR2 are KGHSH and LQKENI. CDR3 region: CASSPFDRGGASDTQYF. CDR3 bases: TGTGCCAGCTCCCCCTTTGACCGCGGGGGGGCCTCAGATACGCAGTATTTT.

The chain has TRBV3-1 (or the pseudogene TRBV3-2) and TRBJ1-6; the D is unclear. Germline V gene sequence: CDR1 LGHDT, CDR2 YNNKEL (reference sequence). This CDR3 has 14 residues. V was pared by 3 bases and J by 8 bases, with 11 bases between. The CDR3 region is CASSQLRADSPLHF. The CDR3 nucleotides read TGTGCCAGCAGCCAGTTGAGGGCGGATTCACCCCTCCACTTT.

The chain combines TRBV7-6 with TRBJ2-2; no clear D gene. This CDR3 is 13 amino acids long. Germline CDR1 and CDR2: SGHVS and FNYEAQ. V was cut by 1 base and J by 7 bases, with 7 bases left in between. DNA for the CDR3: TGTGCCAGCAGCTTAGTCCGTAGCGGGGAGCTGTTTTTT. Translating it yields CASSLVRSGELFF.

The rearrangement joins TRBV15 to TRBJ2-5; no definite D call. The germline V gene has CDR1 LNHNV and CDR2 YYDKDF (reference sequence). The length of the CDR3 is 13 residues. Between the trimmed V and J ends, which lost 5 bases and 2 bases, there was a span of 9 bases. The CDR3 bases are TGTGCCACCAGCCAGGAACTTCAAGAGACCCAGTACTTC. Translating it yields CATSQELQETQYF.

CDR3 in amino acids: CASSLAQGTGAYGYTF. The CDR3 region has the DNA TGTGCCAGCAGCTTAGCGCAGGGGACAGGAGCCTATGGCTACACCTTC. The chain combines TRBV7-2 with TRBJ1-2; TRBD1 aligns across 8 bases. Germline V gives CDR1 SGHTA, CDR2 FQGNSA. The CDR3 has 16 residues. With V trimmed by 0 bases and J by 4 bases, 7 bases remained unmatched.

The chain carries TRBV7-9 and TRBJ2-4, with D perhaps matching TRBD1 (6 bases). The germline CDR1 and CDR2 sequences are SEHNR and FQNEAQ (reference sequence). Trimming removed 5 bases at V and 4 bases at J, with 12 bases between. This CDR3 has 14 amino acids. The CDR3 DNA reads TGTGCCAGCAGCCCTAGGACAGAAAAAAACATTCAGTACTTC. This sequence encodes CASSPRTEKNIQYF.

The V gene is TRBV27, the J gene TRBJ2-3; TRBD1 matches 11 bases. The V and J ends lost 4 bases and 4 bases, in that order; junction bases with no gene match: 4. This CDR3 spans 15 amino acids. Germline CDR1 and CDR2: MNHEY and SMNVEV (reference sequence). This CDR3 is CASSSGTGGADTQYF. The CDR3 DNA is TGTGCCAGCAGTTCAGGGACAGGGGGGGCAGATACGCAGTATTTT.

The chain combines TRBV18 with TRBJ2-3, with D perhaps matching TRBD2 (6 bases). CDR3 length equals 14 residues. Germline-derived CDR1 and CDR2 are KGHSH and LQKENI. The germline V and J ends were trimmed by 3 bases and 5 bases, with 12 bases remaining between them. The CDR3 DNA follows: TGTGCCAGCTCACCCACAACGGGGGAAGATACGCAGTATTTT. This gives the protein CASSPTTGEDTQYF.

V and J are TRBV29-1 and TRBJ1-5, with 7 bases matching TRBD1. CDR3 length: 13 residues. Germline lookup yields CDR1 SQVTM and CDR2 ANQGSEA. Germline trimming cut 6 bases from V and 6 bases from J; bases unmatched to any gene: 8. The CDR3 DNA is TGCAGCGTCCGGACAGGACCAAGTCAGCCCCAGCATTTT. It translates to CSVRTGPSQPQHF.

The chain combines TRBV5-1 with TRBJ2-1; possibly TRBD2 for D (6 bases). Deletions cut 0 bases from V and 6 bases from J, with 13 bases between. Germline V gives CDR1 SGHRS, CDR2 YFSETQ. This CDR3 spans 15 amino acids. In nucleotides, the CDR3 is TGCGCCAGCAGCTTGGAGAGACGGGAGTCCAATGAGCAGTTCTTC. Protein sequence: CASSLERRESNEQFF.

This chain joins TRBV9 and TRBJ1-1; D is possibly TRBD1 (5 bases). The germline V gene encodes CDR1 SGDLS and CDR2 YYNGEE. The CDR3 loop spans 13 amino acids. V was pared by 0 bases and J by 5 bases, with 8 bases between. The CDR3 spells CASSVERGTEAFF. CDR3 sequence (DNA): TGTGCCAGCAGCGTAGAACGGGGGACTGAAGCTTTCTTT.

This chain uses TRBV6-5 with TRBJ1-1; tentatively, D is TRBD1 (6 bases). The germline gives CDR1 MNHEY, CDR2 SVGAGI. V was cut by 4 bases and J by 2 bases, with 8 bases left in between. The CDR3 runs 13 residues. The CDR3, as DNA: TGTGCCAGCAGTTCACAGGGCAACACTGAAGCTTTCTTT. This codes for CASSSQGNTEAFF.

The rearrangement joins TRBV5-4 to TRBJ1-4; 10 nucleotides align to TRBD1. Germline CDR1 SGHNT, CDR2 YYREEE (reference sequence). The V gene end was trimmed by 4 bases and the J gene end by 3 bases; junction bases not matched to a gene: 6. This CDR3 is 16 amino acids long. CDR3 bases: TGTGCCAGCAGCCGACAGGGGGCGTCACCTAATGAAAAACTGTTTTTT. Translated: CASSRQGASPNEKLFF.

The chain links TRBV4-1 to TRBJ1-1; 10 positions agree with TRBD1. The V gene's germline CDR1 is MGHRA and CDR2 YSYEKL. V lost 2 bases and J lost 3; bases outside the gene matches: 18. CDR3 length equals 20 residues. The CDR3 loop reads CASSQNPGQGSRVFDTEAFF. CDR3 DNA sequence: TGCGCCAGCAGCCAAAACCCGGGACAGGGGTCAAGGGTATTCGACACTGAAGCTTTCTTT.

This chain links TRBV9 with TRBJ1-1; TRBD1 agrees at 7 bases. The CDR3 consists of 16 residues. V trimming: 4 bases; J trimming: 2 bases; junction bases outside the gene matches: 11. CDR1 and CDR2 (germline): SGDLS, YYNGEE. CDR3 residues: CASSSKQGSINTEAFF. The DNA for the CDR3 is TGTGCCAGCAGCTCGAAACAGGGGAGCATCAACACTGAAGCTTTCTTT.

This clone was seen once. This chain links TRBV25-1 with TRBJ1-2, with 7 positions matching TRBD1. CDR3 length: 17 residues. V lost 4 bases, J lost 4 bases, and 15 bases stayed unmatched. CDR1 and CDR2 (germline): MGHDK, SYGVNS. CDR3 nucleotides: TGTGCCAGCAGTGCCGCCGGGACAGCGGACCTTCTCTATGGCTACACCTTC. It is translated as CASSAAGTADLLYGYTF.

V is TRBV6-6 and J is TRBJ1-2, with D possibly TRBD1 on 5 matching bases. CDR1 is MNHNY, CDR2 SVGAGI, per germline (reference sequence). With 2 bases removed from V and 3 bases from J, the gap between germline ends came to 10 bases. The length of the CDR3 is 14 residues. The CDR3 DNA follows: TGTGCCAGCAGTTACGTGGGCAGGGACTATGGCTACACCTTC. Translating gives CASSYVGRDYGYTF.